The rows below give T cell receptor beta chains drawn from one sample of a study of cytomegalovirus exposure and HLA in healthy donors. Profiled with immunoSEQ multiplex PCR; TCRdb holds only in-frame clones, not every one. The sample carries about 78,000 clones, 96% recorded once. Sequencing was performed on PBMCs. These receptors all come from a man between 18 and 29 years old in good health and CMV-seropositive. The CDR3 runs from the conserved cysteine through the conserved F or W.

TRBV19,CASSMYTRTTGANVLTF
TRBV2,CASGRGQGKETQYF
TRBV7-9,CASSPTDRGLNYGYTF
TRBV19,CASSIPLASRYNEQFF
TRBV19,CASRPPPGDSNQPQHF
TRBV6-1,CASSVLGRQSYEQYF
TRBV18,CASSPGTDQETQYF
TRBV28,CASSRTRGSREETQYF
TRBV5-1,CASRSGQYTDTQYF
TRBV4-1,CASSHQRQGAARETQYF
TRBV7-9,CASSSRINRGLTDTQYF
TRBV27,CASSTGTGVNEKLFF
TRBV11-2,CASSLPLGGWIGNTEAFF
TRBV4-2,CASSQLSGGVGNTIYF
TRBV27,CASSFTSSGFPYEQYF
TRBV7-9,CASSLRDSVVSGEKLFF
TRBV19,CASSWSSSGSDEQYF
TRBV27,CASSSGTGSYNEQFF
TRBV14,CASSPAGVGYNEQFF
TRBV28,CASDSGQLNTEAFF
TRBV27,CASSLFGVSNEQFF
TRBV18,CASSPWGGSQEAFF
TRBV7-8,CASSSTQGARTSGYTF
TRBV29-1,CSVVSQGASEAFF
TRBV27,CATMDRGYGYTF
TRBV15,CATSGTSGRASYNEQFF
TRBV5-8,CASSLVLAPRRHF
TRBV9,CASSAYGGNYGYTF
TRBV6-5,CASTLGARSEAFF
TRBV30,CAWGRQGMETQYF
TRBV5-1,CASRQTGNEQYF
TRBV28,CASSSLLDKRANEKLFF
TRBV30,CAGTPPVTSPGWETQYF
TRBV9,CASSVAPLFETQYF
TRBV4-1,CASSHSTLAGTDTQYF
TRBV10-2,CASRVVHLNTEAFF
TRBV10-3,CAGGGTDTQYF
TRBV4-2,CASSQDLGANEQYF
TRBV13,CASSLDRGGSGANVLTF
TRBV28,CASSGGTGGWTNIQYF
TRBV11-2,CASSQGTGDYYGYTF
TRBV6-5,CASSGTAYGYTF
TRBV15,CATSRDRGGQPQHF
TRBV23-1,CASREKPGQIYEQYF